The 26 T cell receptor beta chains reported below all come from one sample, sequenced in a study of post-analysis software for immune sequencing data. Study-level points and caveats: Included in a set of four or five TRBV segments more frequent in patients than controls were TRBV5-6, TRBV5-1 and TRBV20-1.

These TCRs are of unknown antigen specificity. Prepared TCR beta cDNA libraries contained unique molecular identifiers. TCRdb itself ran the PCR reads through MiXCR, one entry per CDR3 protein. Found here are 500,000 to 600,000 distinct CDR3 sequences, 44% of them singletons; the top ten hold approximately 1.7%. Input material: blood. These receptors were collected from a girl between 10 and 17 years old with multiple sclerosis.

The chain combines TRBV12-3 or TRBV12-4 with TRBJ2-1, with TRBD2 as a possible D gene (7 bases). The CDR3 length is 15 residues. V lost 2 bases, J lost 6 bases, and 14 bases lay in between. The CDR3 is CASSLRGGQFNEQFF. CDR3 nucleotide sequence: TGTGCCAGCAGTTTAAGGGGGGGGCAATTCAATGAGCAGTTCTTC.

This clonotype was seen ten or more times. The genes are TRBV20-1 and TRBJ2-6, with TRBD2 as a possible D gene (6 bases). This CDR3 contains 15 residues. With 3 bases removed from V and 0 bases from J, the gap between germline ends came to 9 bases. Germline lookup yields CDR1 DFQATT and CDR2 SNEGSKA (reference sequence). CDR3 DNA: TGCAGTGCTAGGGAGGGGAGCTCTGGGGCCAACGTCCTGACTTTC. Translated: CSAREGSSGANVLTF.

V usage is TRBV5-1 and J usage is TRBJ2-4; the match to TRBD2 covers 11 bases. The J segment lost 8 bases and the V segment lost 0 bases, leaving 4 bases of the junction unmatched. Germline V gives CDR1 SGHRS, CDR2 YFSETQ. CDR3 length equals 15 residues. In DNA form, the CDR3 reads TGCGCCAGCAGCTTGGCGCTAGCGGGAGGAGACATTCAGTACTTC. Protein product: CASSLALAGGDIQYF. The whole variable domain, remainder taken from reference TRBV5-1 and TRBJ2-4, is KAGVTQTPRYLIKTRGQQVTLSCSPISGHRSVSWYQQTPGQGLQFLFEYFSETQRNKGNFPGRFSGRQFSNSRSEMNVSTLELGDSALYLCASSLALAGGDIQYFGAGTRLSVL.

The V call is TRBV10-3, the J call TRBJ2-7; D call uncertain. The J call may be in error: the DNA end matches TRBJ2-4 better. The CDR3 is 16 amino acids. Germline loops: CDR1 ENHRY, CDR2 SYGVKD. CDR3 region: CAISESSGFSKNIQYF. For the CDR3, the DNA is TGTGCCATCAGTGAGTCGAGTGGTTTCTCCAAAAACATTCAGTACTTC.

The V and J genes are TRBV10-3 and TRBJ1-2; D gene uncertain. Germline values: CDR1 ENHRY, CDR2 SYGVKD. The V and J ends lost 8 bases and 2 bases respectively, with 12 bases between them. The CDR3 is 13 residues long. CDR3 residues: CAISLASNYGYTF. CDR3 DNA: TGTGCCATCTCTCTGGCTTCCAACTATGGCTACACCTTC.

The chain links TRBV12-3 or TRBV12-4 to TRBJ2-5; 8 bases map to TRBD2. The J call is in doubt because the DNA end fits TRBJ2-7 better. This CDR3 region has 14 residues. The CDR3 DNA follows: TGTGCCAGCAGTTTAGGGGACGGGGGGGTCGAGCAGTACTTC. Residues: CASSLGDGGVEQYF.

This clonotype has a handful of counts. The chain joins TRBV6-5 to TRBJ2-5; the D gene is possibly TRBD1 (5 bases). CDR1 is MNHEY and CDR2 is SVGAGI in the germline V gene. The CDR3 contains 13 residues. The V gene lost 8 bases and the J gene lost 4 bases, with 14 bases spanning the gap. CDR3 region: CASRHGRGETQYF. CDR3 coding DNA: TGTGCCAGCCGACATGGAAGGGGAGAGACCCAGTACTTC.

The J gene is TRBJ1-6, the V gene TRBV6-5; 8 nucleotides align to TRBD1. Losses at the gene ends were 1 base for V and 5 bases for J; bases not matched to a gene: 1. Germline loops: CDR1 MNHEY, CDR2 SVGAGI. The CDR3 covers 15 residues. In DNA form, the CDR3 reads TGTGCCAGCAGTTACTGGACAGGGAATAATTCACCCCTCCACTTT. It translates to CASSYWTGNNSPLHF.

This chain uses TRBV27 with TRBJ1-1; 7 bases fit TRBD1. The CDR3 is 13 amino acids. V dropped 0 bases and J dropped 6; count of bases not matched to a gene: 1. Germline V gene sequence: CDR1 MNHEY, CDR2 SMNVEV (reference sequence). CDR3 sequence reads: CASSLSQGSEAFF. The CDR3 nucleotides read TGTGCCAGCAGTTTATCACAGGGGTCTGAAGCTTTCTTT.

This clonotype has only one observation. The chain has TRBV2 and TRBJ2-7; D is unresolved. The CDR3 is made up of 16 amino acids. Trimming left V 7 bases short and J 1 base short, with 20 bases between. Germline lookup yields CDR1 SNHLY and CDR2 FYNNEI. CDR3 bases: TGTGCCAGCAATCTACCGGGCGCTGGACGGTCCTACGAGCAGTACTTC. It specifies CASNLPGAGRSYEQYF.

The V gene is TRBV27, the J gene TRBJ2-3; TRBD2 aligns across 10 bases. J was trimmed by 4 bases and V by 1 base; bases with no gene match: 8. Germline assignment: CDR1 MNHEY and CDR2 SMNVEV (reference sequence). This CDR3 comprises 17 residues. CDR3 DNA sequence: TGTGCCAGCAGTTTATTAGCTAGCGGGAGCTTGGCAGATACGCAGTATTTT. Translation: CASSLLASGSLADTQYF.

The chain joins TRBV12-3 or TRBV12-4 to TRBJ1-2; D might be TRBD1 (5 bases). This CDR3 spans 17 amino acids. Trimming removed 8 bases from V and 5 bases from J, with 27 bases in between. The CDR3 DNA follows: TGTGCCAGCGGATTATCCGTGATGGGTTACGGGGGATATGGCTACACCTTC. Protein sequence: CASGLSVMGYGGYGYTF.

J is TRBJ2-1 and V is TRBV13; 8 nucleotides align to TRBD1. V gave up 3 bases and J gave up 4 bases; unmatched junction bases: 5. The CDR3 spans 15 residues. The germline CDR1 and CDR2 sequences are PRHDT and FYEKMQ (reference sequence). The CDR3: CASSLRGQVYNEQFF. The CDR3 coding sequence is TGTGCCAGCAGCTTGCGGGGACAGGTATACAATGAGCAGTTCTTC.

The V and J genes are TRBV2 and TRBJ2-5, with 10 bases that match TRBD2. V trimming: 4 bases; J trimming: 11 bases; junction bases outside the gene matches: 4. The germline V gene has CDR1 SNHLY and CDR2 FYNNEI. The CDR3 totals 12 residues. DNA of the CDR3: TGTGCCAGCAGTGTCGGACTAGCGGAGCAGTACTTC. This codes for CASSVGLAEQYF.

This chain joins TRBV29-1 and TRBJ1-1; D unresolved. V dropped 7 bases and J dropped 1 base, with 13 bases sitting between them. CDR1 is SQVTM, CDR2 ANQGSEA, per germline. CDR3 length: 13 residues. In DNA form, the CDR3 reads TGCAGCGCAAGAGGGAGGAAGAACACTGAAGCTTTCTTT. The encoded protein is CSARGRKNTEAFF.

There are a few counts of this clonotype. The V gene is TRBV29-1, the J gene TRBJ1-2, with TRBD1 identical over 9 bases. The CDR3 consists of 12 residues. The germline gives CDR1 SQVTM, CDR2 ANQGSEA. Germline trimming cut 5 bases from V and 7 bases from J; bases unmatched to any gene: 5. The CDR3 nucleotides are TGCAGCGTTTGGGACAGGGCAAGTGGCTACACCTTC. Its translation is CSVWDRASGYTF.

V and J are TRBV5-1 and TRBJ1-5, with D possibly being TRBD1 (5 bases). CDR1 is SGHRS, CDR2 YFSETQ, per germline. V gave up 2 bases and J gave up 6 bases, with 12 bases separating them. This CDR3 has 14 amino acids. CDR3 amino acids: CASSFLGGSQPQHF. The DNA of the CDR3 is TGCGCCAGCAGCTTTTTGGGGGGGTCTCAGCCCCAGCATTTT.

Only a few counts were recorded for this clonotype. DNA for the CDR3: TGTGCCAGCAAGATTAGAGGTGTCGGAGAGACCCAGTACTTC. This sequence encodes CASKIRGVGETQYF. The chain has TRBV28 and TRBJ2-5; D gene ambiguous. Germline-derived CDR1 and CDR2 are MDHEN and SYDVKM. This CDR3 spans 14 amino acids. The germline V and J ends were trimmed by 7 bases and 4 bases, with 16 bases remaining between them. The full variable domain, in which reference TRBV28 and TRBJ2-5 provide the parts outside the CDR3, is DVKVTQSSRYLVKRTGEKVFLECVQDMDHENMFWYRQDPGLGLRLIYFSYDVKMKEKGDIPEGYSVSREKKERFSLILESASTNQTSMYLCASKIRGVGETQYFGPGTRLLVL.

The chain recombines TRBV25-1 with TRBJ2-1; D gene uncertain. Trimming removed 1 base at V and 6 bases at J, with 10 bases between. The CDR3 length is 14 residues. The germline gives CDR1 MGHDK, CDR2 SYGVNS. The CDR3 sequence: CASSEFPQVNEQFF. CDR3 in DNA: TGTGCCAGCAGTGAATTCCCCCAGGTCAATGAGCAGTTCTTC.

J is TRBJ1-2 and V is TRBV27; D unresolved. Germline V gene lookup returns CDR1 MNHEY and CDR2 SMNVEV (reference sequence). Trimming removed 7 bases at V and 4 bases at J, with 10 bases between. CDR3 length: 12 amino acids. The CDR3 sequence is CASNPRGYGYTF. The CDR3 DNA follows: TGTGCCAGCAATCCCCGGGGCTATGGCTACACCTTC.

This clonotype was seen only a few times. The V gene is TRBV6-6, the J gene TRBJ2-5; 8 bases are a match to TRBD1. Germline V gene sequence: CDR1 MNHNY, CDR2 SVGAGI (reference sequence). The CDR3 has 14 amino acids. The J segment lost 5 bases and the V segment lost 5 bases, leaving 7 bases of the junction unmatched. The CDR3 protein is CASSAGTGGETQYF. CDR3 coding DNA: TGTGCCAGCAGTGCCGGGACAGGAGGGGAGACCCAGTACTTC.

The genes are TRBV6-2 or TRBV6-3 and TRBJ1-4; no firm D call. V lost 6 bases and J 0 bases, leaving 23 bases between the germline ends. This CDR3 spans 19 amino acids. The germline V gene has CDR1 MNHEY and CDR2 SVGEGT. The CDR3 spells CASSAGLSRRRSTNEKLFF. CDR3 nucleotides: TGTGCCAGCAGCGCAGGACTCTCCCGGAGAAGGTCAACTAATGAAAAACTGTTTTTT.

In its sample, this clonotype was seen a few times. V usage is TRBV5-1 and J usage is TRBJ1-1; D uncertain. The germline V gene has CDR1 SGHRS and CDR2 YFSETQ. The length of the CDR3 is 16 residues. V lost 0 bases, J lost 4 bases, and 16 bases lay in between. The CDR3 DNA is TGCGCCAGCAGCTTGGAAAGTACGGGTTTGGGCACTGAAGCTTTCTTT. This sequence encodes CASSLESTGLGTEAFF. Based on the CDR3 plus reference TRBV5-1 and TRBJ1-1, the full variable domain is KAGVTQTPRYLIKTRGQQVTLSCSPISGHRSVSWYQQTPGQGLQFLFEYFSETQRNKGNFPGRFSGRQFSNSRSEMNVSTLELGDSALYLCASSLESTGLGTEAFFGQGTRLTVV.

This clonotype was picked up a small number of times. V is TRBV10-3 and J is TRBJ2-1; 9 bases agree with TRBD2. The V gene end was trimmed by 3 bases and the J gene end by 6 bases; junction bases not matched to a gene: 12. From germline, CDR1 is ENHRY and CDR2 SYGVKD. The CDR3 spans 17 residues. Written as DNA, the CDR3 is TGTGCCATCAGTGATACGGGCGGGATAGCGGGAGCCAATGAGCAGTTCTTC. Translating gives CAISDTGGIAGANEQFF.

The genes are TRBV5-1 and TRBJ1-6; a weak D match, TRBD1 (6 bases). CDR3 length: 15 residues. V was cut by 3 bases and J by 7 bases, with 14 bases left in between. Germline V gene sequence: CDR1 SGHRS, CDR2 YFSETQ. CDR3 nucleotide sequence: TGCGCCAGCAGCTCAGGAGGACAGAGAAATTCACCCCTCCACTTT. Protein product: CASSSGGQRNSPLHF.

The CDR3 region has the DNA TGTGCCAGCAGCTTAGATTCTTTGGTGAATGAGCAGTTCTTC. This translates into CASSLDSLVNEQFF. V usage is TRBV7-2 and J usage is TRBJ2-1; D unclear. The CDR3 contains 14 residues. Per the germline V gene, CDR1 is SGHTA and CDR2 is FQGNSA. Trimming removed 1 base from V and 7 bases from J, with 11 bases in between.